This T cell receptor beta chain was obtained from a study of CD8 T cells in Susac syndrome. Between the trimmed V and J ends, which lost 0 bases and 6 bases, there was a span of 12 bases. This CDR3 contains 14 residues. Germline CDR1 GTSNPN, CDR2 SVGIG (reference sequence). Random hexamers served to reverse transcribe about 0.45 to 1 ug RNA. The amplification used immunoSEQ multiplex PCR on TCR beta CDR3; it spanned 54 Vbeta and 13 Jbeta. TCRdb reprocessed the immunoSEQ multiplex PCR reads via MiXCR and lists one record per CDR3 protein. This repertoire shows about 180,000 distinct CDR3 sequences, about 94% found once; its top ten account for around 0.09%.

The gene calls are TRBV30 and TRBJ1-5; D is unresolved. The origin of this receptor is a human donor with multiple sclerosis. Sequenced: CD4+ T cells from PBMCs. CDR3 nucleotide sequence: TGTGCCTGGAGTGTTGGCAGGCGGTTTCAGCCCCAGCATTTT. Translation: CAWSVGRRFQPQHF.